This T cell receptor beta chain originates from a study of blood T cell repertoires in COVID-19. In the study overall: T cells, B-cell-depleted T cells, or PBMCs provided the cDNA or gDNA that served as material.

Germline values: CDR1 SGHRS, CDR2 YFSETQ. This CDR3 region has 13 residues. The V gene lost 5 bases and the J gene lost 2 bases, with 11 bases spanning the gap. Assay used: immunoSEQ multiplex PCR; TCRdb lists only in-frame clones, some missing. The table lists around 100,000 clones, approximately 85% of them singletons. The sequenced sample was peripheral blood. The source is a man aged 70 or older with acute or convalescent COVID-19. V and J are TRBV5-1 and TRBJ2-7; maybe TRBD2 (5 bases). The CDR3 here is CASRRVGTYEQYF. CDR3 bases: TGCGCCAGCAGGAGGGTCGGGACCTACGAGCAGTACTTC.